These T cell receptor beta chains were read from a single sample in a study of CXCR3-negative and CXCR3-positive naive CD8 T cells. TCRdb re-called the 5' RACE reads and gives one entry per CDR3 protein, without DNA. This sample's clone table lists about 130,000 distinct CDR3 sequences. Sequencing used naive CXCR3- CD8+ T cells from blood. All receptors come from a human donor in good health. Some clones in this sample may be carry-over from other donors' samples. Each CDR3 is given with its conserved first and last residue.

v_call	j_call	cdr3_aa
TRBV4-1	TRBJ2-7	CASSQAGLAEQYF
TRBV30	TRBJ2-3	CAWGEDVGGTDTQYF
TRBV7-6	TRBJ2-7	CASSRTGVSYKQYF
TRBV6-5	TRBJ1-1	CASSPRGPYTEAFF
TRBV29-1	TRBJ2-7	CSGATTGDEYYEQYF
TRBV30	TRBJ2-1	CAWSTSDRGRQFF
TRBV29-1	TRBJ1-1	CSVEYSLTEAFF
TRBV20-1	TRBJ1-1	CSAHKTGVGTEAFF
TRBV29-1	TRBJ2-1	CSVAGQQYNEQFF
TRBV7-6	TRBJ2-5	CASTPAVPPLAALLQETQYF
TRBV12-3/TRBV12-4	TRBJ2-4	CASSQPLGKGRGAKNIQYF
TRBV29-1	TRBJ2-2	CSVERDTEELFF
TRBV20-1	TRBJ2-6	CSARDWDRVSGANVLTF
TRBV6-6	TRBJ2-1	CASSQSGLSGSYNEQFF
TRBV27	TRBJ2-7	CASSPLGAAGPYEQYF
TRBV6-5	TRBJ1-1	CASSWDNKNTEAFF
TRBV18	TRBJ2-5	CASSPKQGSQETQYF
TRBV10-3	TRBJ2-7	CAISGGGKGRDEQYF
TRBV27	TRBJ2-7	CASSSNSYEQYF
TRBV12-3/TRBV12-4	TRBJ1-4	CANTDDRAKNEKLFF
TRBV4-3	TRBJ2-7	CASSQDLREGSSYEQYF
TRBV11-1	TRBJ1-1	CASSPGRGMNTEAFF
TRBV28	TRBJ1-5	CASSSRQNLQPQHF
TRBV28	TRBJ2-7	CATRRLAPTYEQYF
TRBV29-1	TRBJ2-1	CSVRDPSSYNEQFF
TRBV11-2	TRBJ2-1	CASSLETSLSYNEQFF
TRBV1	TRBJ2-7	CTSSRGGAESYEQYF
TRBV29-1	TRBJ1-1	CSVGTATMNTEAFF
TRBV12-3/TRBV12-4	TRBJ2-7	CSSSPDSPYEQYF
TRBV6-4	TRBJ2-2	CASSGSGTTGELFF
TRBV7-9	TRBJ2-7	CASSSMDPGLSYEQYF
TRBV6-5	TRBJ2-1	CASRPGQGNNEQSF
TRBV28	TRBJ2-6	CATLTGSLSGANVLTF
TRBV29-1	TRBJ1-1	CSVQTGTRTEAFF
TRBV20-1	TRBJ2-2	CSASPYGTGDTGELFF
TRBV7-8	TRBJ2-1	CASSPGVAGTEQFF
TRBV2	TRBJ1-1	CASSEQGPGWTEAFF
TRBV11-2	TRBJ2-1	CASSLAPSPYNEQFF
TRBV27	TRBJ2-1	CASSATAGPNEQFF
TRBV29-1	TRBJ2-7	CSVGTSGYEQYF
TRBV14	TRBJ2-7	CASSQRQGYTYEQYF
TRBV12-3/TRBV12-4	TRBJ2-7	CASSSSGRDEQYF
TRBV9	TRBJ2-7	CASSVAAGGYEQYF